Presented here are 6 T cell receptor beta chains from one specimen sequenced in a study of human T cells and chemical hapten exposure. Each CDR3 protein is one row after TCRdb ran MiXCR on the RACE reads. The data contain 25,000 to 35,000 distinct CDR3 sequences, approximately 6% of them singletons. Documented time point: patch test 3, about 24 weeks after DPC sensitization. Treatment meaning: therapeutic diphenylcyclopropenone sensitization with weekly scalp DPC. Sequenced here: whole blood, sampled in connection with sensitization to the hapten diphenylcyclopropenone (DPC). The receptors here all came from a man aged 25 to 40 with alopecia areata. Some clones in this sample may be carry-over from other donors' samples.

This clonotype has a count of ten or more. The rearrangement joins TRBV29-1 to TRBJ2-7; 7 positions agree with TRBD2. There are 14 residues in the CDR3. V gave up 4 bases and J gave up 1 base; unmatched junction bases: 7. Germline V lookup: CDR1 SQVTM, CDR2 ANQGSEA. Here the CDR3 DNA reads TGCAGCGTTGCCGCGGGCGGGAGATCCTACGAGCAGTACTTC. Amino acid sequence: CSVAAGGRSYEQYF.

This chain links TRBV30 with TRBJ1-1; a weak D match, TRBD1 (5 bases). CDR1 and CDR2 (germline): GTSNPN, SVGIG (reference sequence). V dropped 4 bases and J dropped 4 bases, with 28 bases sitting between them. The CDR3 is 18 amino acids. The DNA of the CDR3 is TGTGCCTGGAACCCCTGGAACCAGATCACTCGGGGGGGCACTGAAGCTTTCTTT. Residues: CAWNPWNQITRGGTEAFF.

This clonotype has ten or more counts. The chain carries TRBV6-2 or TRBV6-3 and TRBJ1-1; D gene uncertain. Trimming pared 3 bases from V and 4 bases from J, leaving 6 bases between. The CDR3 length is 12 residues. CDR1 and CDR2 from the germline V gene are MNHEY and SVGEGT. The CDR3 region is CASSYAGTEAFF. In DNA, the CDR3 is TGTGCCAGCAGTTATGCAGGCACTGAAGCTTTCTTT.

This clonotype appeared many times. The rearrangement joins TRBV20-1 to TRBJ1-2; D is perhaps TRBD1 (6 bases). The CDR3 is 12 residues long. Per the germline V gene, CDR1 is DFQATT and CDR2 is SNEGSKA (reference sequence). Trimming took 4 bases from V and 5 from J, leaving 11 bases between them. The chain's CDR3 is CSATPQGYGYTF. The CDR3, as DNA: TGCAGTGCTACCCCACAGGGATATGGCTACACCTTC.

This clonotype was found many times. The CDR3 DNA follows: TGTGCCAGCAGCACTCAGGGAGGATTCCCCTACGAGCAGTACTTC. It yields the protein CASSTQGGFPYEQYF. This chain joins TRBV6-6 and TRBJ2-7; D may be TRBD2 (6 bases). Trimming took 6 bases from V and 2 from J, leaving 17 bases between them. Germline loops: CDR1 MNHNY, CDR2 SVGAGI (reference sequence). The CDR3 is 15 amino acids.

This clonotype was detected many times. This chain uses TRBV29-1 with TRBJ2-5; no definite D call. Germline values: CDR1 SQVTM, CDR2 ANQGSEA. V lost 5 bases and J 3 bases, leaving 7 bases between the germline ends. This CDR3 has 11 amino acids. The DNA of the CDR3 is TGCAGCGTTCTAAATAAAGAGACCCAGTACTTC. Its translation: CSVLNKETQYF. Variable domain in full (rest from reference TRBV29-1 and TRBJ2-5): SAVISQKPSRDICQRGTSLTIQCQVDSQVTMMFWYRQQPGQSLTLIATANQGSEATYESGFVIDKFPISRPNLTFSTLTVSNMSPEDSSIYLCSVLNKETQYFGPGTRLLVL.